This TCR beta chain was sequenced during a study of T cell repertoires in cytomegalovirus infection. About the study: Peptides in the study included HLA-C-restricted and HLA-B-restricted CMV epitopes. Signatures in public TCR beta sequences pointed to both CMV infection and matching HLA type.

Findings of the study overall: The ex vivo response was dominated by HLA-C-restricted CMV-specific TCR beta clonotypes. Of the TCR beta families, the public ones yielded a cumulative frequency that identified carriers of CMV plus the relevant HLA.

About this clonotype itself: What it binds is unknown.

TCRdb used MiXCR to reprocess the reads, holding one entry per CDR3 protein. The repertoire consists of about 890,000 distinct CDR3 sequences, with about a third occurring once and the leading ten covering roughly 13%. Germline V gene lookup returns CDR1 SEHNR and CDR2 FQNEAQ (reference sequence). V dropped 4 bases and J dropped 6; count of bases not matched to a gene: 0. The CDR3 consists of 13 residues. The chain couples TRBV7-9 to TRBJ1-4, with 9 nucleotides matching TRBD1. The receptor comes from a human donor in good health (CMV status not recorded). Some clones in this sample may be carry-over from other donors' samples. The starting material was cultured CD8+ T cells from PBMCs, obtained from culture after CMV antigen stimulation. The CDR3 DNA follows: TGTGCCAGCAGCTGGACAGGGGATGAAAAACTGTTTTTT. This gives the protein CASSWTGDEKLFF.